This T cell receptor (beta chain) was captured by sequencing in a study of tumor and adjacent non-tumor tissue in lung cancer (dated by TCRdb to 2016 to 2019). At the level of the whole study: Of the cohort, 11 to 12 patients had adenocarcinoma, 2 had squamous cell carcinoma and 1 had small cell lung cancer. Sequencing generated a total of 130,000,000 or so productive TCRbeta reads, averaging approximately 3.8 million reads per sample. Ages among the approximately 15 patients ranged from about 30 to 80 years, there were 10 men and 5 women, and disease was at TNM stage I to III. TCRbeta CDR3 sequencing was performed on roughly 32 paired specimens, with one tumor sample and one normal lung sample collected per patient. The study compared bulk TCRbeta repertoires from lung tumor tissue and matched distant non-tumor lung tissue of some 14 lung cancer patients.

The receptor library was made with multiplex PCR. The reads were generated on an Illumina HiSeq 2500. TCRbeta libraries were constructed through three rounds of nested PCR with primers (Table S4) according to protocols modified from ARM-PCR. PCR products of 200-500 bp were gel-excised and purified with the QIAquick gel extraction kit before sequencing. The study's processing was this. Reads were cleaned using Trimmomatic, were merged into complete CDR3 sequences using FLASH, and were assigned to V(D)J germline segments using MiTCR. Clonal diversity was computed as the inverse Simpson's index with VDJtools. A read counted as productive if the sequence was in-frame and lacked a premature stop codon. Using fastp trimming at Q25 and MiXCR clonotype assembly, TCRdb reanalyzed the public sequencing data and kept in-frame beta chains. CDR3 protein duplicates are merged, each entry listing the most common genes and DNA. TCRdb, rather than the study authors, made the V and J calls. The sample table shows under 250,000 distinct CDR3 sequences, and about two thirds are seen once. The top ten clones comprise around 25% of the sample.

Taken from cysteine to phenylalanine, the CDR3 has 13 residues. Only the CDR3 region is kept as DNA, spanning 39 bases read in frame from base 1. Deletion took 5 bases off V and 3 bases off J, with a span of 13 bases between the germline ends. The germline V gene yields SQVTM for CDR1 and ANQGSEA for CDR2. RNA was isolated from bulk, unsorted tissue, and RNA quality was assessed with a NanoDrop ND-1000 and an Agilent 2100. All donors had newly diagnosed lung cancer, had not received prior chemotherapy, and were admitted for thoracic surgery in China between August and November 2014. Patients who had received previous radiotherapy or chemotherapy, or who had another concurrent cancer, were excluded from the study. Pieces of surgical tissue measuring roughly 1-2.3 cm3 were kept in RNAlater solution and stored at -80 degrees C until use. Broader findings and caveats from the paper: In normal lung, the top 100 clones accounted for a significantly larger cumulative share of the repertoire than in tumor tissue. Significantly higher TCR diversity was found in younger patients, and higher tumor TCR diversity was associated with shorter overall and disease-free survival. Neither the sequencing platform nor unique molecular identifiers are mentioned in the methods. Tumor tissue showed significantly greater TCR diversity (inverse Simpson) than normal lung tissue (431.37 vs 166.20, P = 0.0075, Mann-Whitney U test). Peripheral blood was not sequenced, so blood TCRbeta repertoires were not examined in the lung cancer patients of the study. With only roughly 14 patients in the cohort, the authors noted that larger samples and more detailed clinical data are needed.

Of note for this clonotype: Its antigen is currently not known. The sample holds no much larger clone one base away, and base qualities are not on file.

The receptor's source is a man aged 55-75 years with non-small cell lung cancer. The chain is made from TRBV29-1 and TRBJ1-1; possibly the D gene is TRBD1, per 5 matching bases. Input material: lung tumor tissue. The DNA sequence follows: TGCAGCGTTAGCAGGGACGGGGACACTGAAGCTTTCTTT. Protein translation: CSVSRDGDTEAFF.